This T cell receptor (beta chain) was sequenced during a study of shared clonotypes between healthy human individuals. At the level of the study: There were three CD4 naive, three CD4 memory, two CD8 naive and one CD8 memory plates per donor.

Sequenced by immunoSEQ multiplex PCR; TCRdb stores in-frame clones only, minus some. The sample has over a million clones, more than 95% seen once. CDR1 LGHNA and CDR2 YSLEER come from the germline V gene. With 1 base removed from V and 3 bases from J, the gap between germline ends came to 13 bases. This CDR3 comprises 15 residues. CD45RA+ naive and CD45RA-negative memory subsets were separated from CD4+ cells. Sequencing input: naive CD4+ T cells sorted from blood. The subset here: CD45RA+ positively selected. The chain recombines TRBV4-3 with TRBJ2-7, with D perhaps TRBD2 (6 bases). This TCR was sampled from a man aged 30-40 years in good health. CDR3 in DNA: TGCGCCAGCAGCCAAGCCCGGGACTTGGGCTACGAGCAGTACTTC. As protein: CASSQARDLGYEQYF.